The TCR beta chain described here comes from a study of shared T cell receptors in the human thymus. The CDR3 sequence is 19 residues long. J was trimmed by 0 bases and V by 1 base; bases with no gene match: 10. CDR1 SGHRS and CDR2 YFSETQ come from the germline V gene. The table came from immunoSEQ multiplex PCR; TCRdb's copy has only in-frame clones and leaves some out. The sample lists 700,000 or so clones, 70% to 90% occurring once. This clone has a single count. The sample also formed part of further work on human thymus T cells.

This receptor was identified in a girl under two years old with a congenital heart defect. V gene TRBV5-1 combines with J gene TRBJ2-2, with 9 bases identical to TRBD1. Sample: thymocytes. The CDR3 protein is CASSLRSLGDRANTGELFF. The CDR3 region has the DNA TGCGCCAGCAGCTTGAGATCTCTCGGGGACAGGGCGAACACCGGGGAGCTGTTTTTT.